These 8 T cell receptor beta chains were sequenced from one sample in a study of blood T cell repertoires in COVID-19. Profiling relied on immunoSEQ multiplex PCR, and the TCRdb table lists in-frame clones only, not all of them. The sample shows 350,000 to 450,000 clones, 85% of them seen only once. The sequenced sample consisted of peripheral blood. These receptors came from a woman under 30 with acute or convalescent COVID-19.

The genes are TRBV5-1 and TRBJ2-5; 9 positions agree with TRBD1. Germline V gene data show CDR1 as SGHRS and CDR2 as YFSETQ. V gave up 3 bases and J gave up 5 bases; unmatched junction bases: 8. CDR3 length equals 15 residues. The CDR3 sequence is CASSSRDRAIETQYF. In DNA, the CDR3 is TGCGCCAGCAGCTCCCGGGACAGGGCGATCGAGACCCAGTACTTC.

This clone occurred a few times. V gene TRBV5-1 combines with J gene TRBJ1-2; 10 bases match TRBD1. CDR1 and CDR2 (germline): SGHRS, YFSETQ. The CDR3 has 16 residues. V trimming: 4 bases; J trimming: 7 bases; junction bases outside the gene matches: 13. CDR3: CASSENPGQGTAGYTF. The CDR3 DNA is TGCGCCAGCAGCGAGAACCCGGGACAGGGGACCGCTGGCTACACCTTC.

The chain has TRBV5-6 and TRBJ1-2, with a weak D call TRBD1 (5 bases). The ends were cut back, 4 bases at V and 5 bases at J, with 12 bases in the middle. CDR3 size: 13 residues. The germline V gene has CDR1 SGHDT and CDR2 YYEEEE. The CDR3 nucleotides are TGTGCCAGCAGCCCAGACAGAATTTATGGCTACACCTTC. Amino acids: CASSPDRIYGYTF.

The J gene is TRBJ2-1, the V gene TRBV28; 7 bases map to TRBD2. Germline-derived CDR1 and CDR2 are MDHEN and SYDVKM. V shed 3 bases and J 5 bases; nucleotides not matched to a gene: 7. The CDR3 contains 15 residues. The CDR3 nucleotides are TGTGCCAGCAGTTTTTTCGGCGGGAGAAACAATGAGCAGTTCTTC. As protein: CASSFFGGRNNEQFF.

The chain joins TRBV10-3 to TRBJ1-3; TRBD1 matches at 7 bases. Germline values: CDR1 ENHRY, CDR2 SYGVKD. Trimming took 2 bases from V and 7 from J; bases not matched to a gene: 8. The CDR3 sequence is 15 residues long. The CDR3 loop is CAISEEDRRRNTIYF. CDR3 DNA: TGTGCCATCAGTGAGGAGGACAGGAGAAGGAACACCATATATTTT.

This clone was observed a single time. Germline is not matched at one junction end, which may reflect a read error. The V and J genes are TRBV11-3 and TRBJ1-1; D is undetermined. In germline, CDR1 is SGHNT, CDR2 YENEEA. The CDR3 runs to 9 residues. CDR3 sequence: CPTSGSGRF. The CDR3, as DNA: TGCCCCACGTCGGGGTCAGGCCGATTT.

V gene TRBV4-1 combines with J gene TRBJ2-7; 7 bases map to TRBD2. The CDR3 contains 16 residues. Germline trimming cut 2 bases from V and 2 bases from J; bases unmatched to any gene: 9. CDR1 and CDR2 from the germline V gene are MGHRA and YSYEKL. CDR3 DNA sequence: TGCGCCAGCAGCCAAATCCGGGCTAGCGGTCCCTACGAGCAGTACTTC. Protein sequence: CASSQIRASGPYEQYF.

The chain is built from TRBV18 and TRBJ2-1; 8 nucleotides match TRBD1. Unmatched junction bases numbered 6, after V lost 5 bases and J lost 6 bases. The CDR3 runs 14 residues. Germline-derived CDR1 and CDR2 are KGHSH and LQKENI. CDR3 loop: CASSADRGGNEQFF. The CDR3 DNA follows: TGTGCCAGCTCAGCAGACAGGGGAGGCAATGAGCAGTTCTTC.